This T cell receptor beta chain came from a study of monozygotic twins with inflammatory bowel disease. Per TCR library, approximately 3.5 ug of total RNA was used. Two nested PCRs, run for around 15 and 9 cycles, were applied to TCRalpha and TCRbeta cDNA. TCRdb re-called the 5' RACE reads and shows each CDR3 protein once, DNA omitted. This sample's table reports over 150,000 distinct CDR3 sequences. Study findings and constraints: Sharing of clonotypes with others was lower in IBD patients than in healthy twins, and this was especially so with disease activity. Patient repertoires may carry noise from differing immunosuppressive treatments.

For this clonotype: Its antigen is undetermined.

The CDR3 consists of 16 residues. CDR1 is SGHAT, CDR2 FQNNGV, per germline. The specimen was blood. This receptor was taken from a human donor with ulcerative colitis or Crohn's disease, or a healthy co-twin of an affected twin (not recorded which). The chain couples TRBV11-2 to TRBJ2-3; there is no DNA to check the TCRdb D call of TRBD1. The CDR3 loop reads CASSFSGTGPTDTQYF.